The clone carrying this TCR beta chain was detected only once. The sample belongs to a study of CD8 T cells in Susac syndrome. Both CD4+ and CD8+ T cells were negatively isolated, and TEMRA cells underwent FACS enrichment. cDNA came from roughly 0.53 to 1 ug RNA primed by random hexamers. TCRdb analysed the immunoSEQ multiplex PCR reads with MiXCR anew, one entry per CDR3 protein. The sample lists some 450,000 distinct CDR3 sequences, around 85% occurring once. The sample comprised CD8+ T cells from PBMCs. The TCR originated in a human donor with multiple sclerosis.

The CDR3 DNA follows: TGTGCCTGGGGAGCGGGGTACTACAATGAGCAGTTCTTC. Translated, it gives CAWGAGYYNEQFF. This chain links TRBV30 with TRBJ2-1, with 7 bases aligning to TRBD2. Germline CDR1 and CDR2: GTSNPN and SVGIG (reference sequence). With V trimmed by 5 bases and J by 3 bases, 4 bases remained unmatched. The CDR3 sequence is 13 residues long.